This T cell receptor (beta chain) was sequenced during a study of molecular identifiers for immune sequencing clone quantification. The study, taken as a whole, reports: Detecting spiked Jurkat TCR RNA from one cell among about a million naive cells was reportedly possible. Clones above 20 RNA copies held over 98% of effector molecules, under 1% in naive cells. Identical TCR molecules sharing a barcode could underestimate highly expanded clone sizes.

At least ten counts were recorded for this clonotype. Antigen: not known. Bulk TCR library preparation followed previously described methods with listed TCR primers. Each CDR3 protein gets one entry after TCRdb re-called the PCR reads with MiXCR. Here the sample spans approximately 670,000 distinct CDR3 sequences, just under 20% being singletons. Losses at the gene ends were 5 bases for V and 6 bases for J; bases not matched to a gene: 6. The CDR3 length is 15 residues. Germline values: CDR1 MNHNS, CDR2 SASEGT. J is TRBJ1-4 and V is TRBV6-1; 10 bases map to TRBD1. Sequenced: naive CD8+ T cells from blood, with Jurkat cell RNA spiked in. Subset here: FACS-sorted CD8+CD4-CCR7+CD45RA+ naive T cells. This receptor was identified in a human donor in good health. Some libraries in this study had Jurkat cell RNA spiked in. The CDR3 DNA reads TGTGCCAGCAGTTCCCCGACAGGGGGCTATGAAAAACTGTTTTTT. This gives the protein CASSSPTGGYEKLFF.